This T cell receptor (beta chain) stems from a study of T cell responses to AZD1222 COVID-19 vaccine. Background on the study: Pooling covered second doses at about 4 or about 12 weeks. Study-wide points: Nearly half of spike-specific TCRs reportedly go after variant regions that carry no mutations. Elevations in Spike-specific TCR breadth and depth followed administration of two AZD1222 doses. The repertoires were collected only after the peak T cell response.

As regards this clone: Its antigen is currently unknown.

Sequencing used immunoSEQ multiplex PCR; TCRdb keeps in-frame clones, though not all of them. The sample contains 140,000 to 150,000 clones, under 95% of which appear only once. This material consisted of peripheral blood, taken on day 0 of AZD1222 vaccination. This receptor was identified in an adult in good health.

The CDR3 DNA sequence: TGTGCCAGCAGCGTATGGACAGGGGGAAAAGATGAGCAGTTCTTC. It specifies CASSVWTGGKDEQFF. The chain combines TRBV9 with TRBJ2-1; 10 bases are shared with TRBD1. Germline assignment: CDR1 SGDLS and CDR2 YYNGEE. The CDR3 covers 15 residues. The J segment lost 8 bases and the V segment lost 1 base, leaving 6 bases of the junction unmatched.